This TCR beta chain comes out of a study of shared clonotypes between healthy human individuals. Study-level points and caveats: A few donors showed sharing of approximately 5% of naive CD4 clonotypes. Richness estimates generally favored naive over memory subsets.

This clone was observed a single time. Its antigen is unidentified. The split of CD4+ cells yielded CD45RA+ naive and CD45RA-negative memory subsets. Sequencing was performed with immunoSEQ multiplex PCR; in TCRdb, only in-frame clones are kept and a portion is missing. The data contain about a million clones, 70% to 85% of them singletons. This clonotype was obtained from a man between 18 and 35 years old in good health. Sequenced material: memory CD4+ T cells sorted from blood. Documented subset: CD45RA-negative fraction.

DNA for the CDR3: TGTGCCAGCAGCACCCCAGGGAGCACAGTTTACGAGCAGTACTTC. Translating it yields CASSTPGSTVYEQYF. The chain uses TRBV5-4 and TRBJ2-7; D is tentatively TRBD1 or TRBD2 (5 bases each). Germline V gives CDR1 SGHNT, CDR2 YYREEE (reference sequence). V was cut by 4 bases and J by 4 bases, with 18 bases left in between. This CDR3 region has 15 residues.